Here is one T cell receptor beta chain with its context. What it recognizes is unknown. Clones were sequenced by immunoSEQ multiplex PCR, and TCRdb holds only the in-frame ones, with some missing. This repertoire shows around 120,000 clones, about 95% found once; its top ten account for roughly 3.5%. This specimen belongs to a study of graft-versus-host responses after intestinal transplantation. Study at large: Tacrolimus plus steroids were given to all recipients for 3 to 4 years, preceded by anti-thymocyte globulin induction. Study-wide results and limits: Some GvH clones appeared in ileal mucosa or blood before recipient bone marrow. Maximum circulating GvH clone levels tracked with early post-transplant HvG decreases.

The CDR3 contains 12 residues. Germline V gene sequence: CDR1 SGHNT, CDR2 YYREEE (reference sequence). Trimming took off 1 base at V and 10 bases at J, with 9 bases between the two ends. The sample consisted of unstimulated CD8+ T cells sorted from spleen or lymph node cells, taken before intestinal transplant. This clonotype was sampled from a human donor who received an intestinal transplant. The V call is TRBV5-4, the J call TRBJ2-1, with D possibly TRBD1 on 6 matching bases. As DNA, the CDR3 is TGTGCCAGCAGCTTGTCAGGGGACGAGCAGTTCTTC. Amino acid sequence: CASSLSGDEQFF.